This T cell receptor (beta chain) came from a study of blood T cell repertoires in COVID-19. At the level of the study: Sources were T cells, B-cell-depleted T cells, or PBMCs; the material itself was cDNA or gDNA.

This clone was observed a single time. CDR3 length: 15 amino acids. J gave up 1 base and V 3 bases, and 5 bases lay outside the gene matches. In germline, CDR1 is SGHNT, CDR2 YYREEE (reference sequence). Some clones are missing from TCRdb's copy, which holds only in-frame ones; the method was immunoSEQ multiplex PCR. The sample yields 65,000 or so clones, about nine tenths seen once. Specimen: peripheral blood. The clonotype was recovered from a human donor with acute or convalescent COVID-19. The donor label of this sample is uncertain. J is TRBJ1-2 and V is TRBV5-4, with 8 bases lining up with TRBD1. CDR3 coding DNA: TGTGCCAGCAGCTCTGGGACAGGATTTAACTATGGCTACACCTTC. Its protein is CASSSGTGFNYGYTF. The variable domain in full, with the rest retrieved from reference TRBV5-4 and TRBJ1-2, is ETGVTQSPTHLIKTRGQQVTLRCSSQSGHNTVSWYQQALGQGPQFIFQYYREEENGRGNFPPRFSGLQFPNYSSELNVNALELDDSALYLCASSSGTGFNYGYTFGSGTRLTVV.